This entry is about one TCR beta chain. The repertoire was sequenced with immunoSEQ multiplex PCR; TCRdb's copy has only in-frame clones and lacks some. The table shows tens of thousands of clones, with 65% to 90% occurring only once. These data originate in a study of blood T cell repertoires in COVID-19. Across the whole study: Donors in the United States, Italy and Spain gave samples during acute or convalescent COVID-19. PBMCs, B-cell-depleted T cells, or T cells were the source of the cDNA or gDNA that made up the material.

The CDR3 is 15 residues long. Germline assignment: CDR1 ENHRY and CDR2 SYGVKD. Trimming took 6 bases from V and 2 from J, leaving 15 bases between them. The chain joins TRBV10-3 to TRBJ2-3, with D perhaps TRBD1 (6 bases). The sequence derives from a man aged 60-69 years with acute or convalescent COVID-19. The sample comprised peripheral blood. CDR3 sequence: CAISPGQSFTDTQYF. The CDR3 DNA reads as TGTGCCATCAGCCCAGGACAGTCTTTCACAGATACGCAGTATTTT.